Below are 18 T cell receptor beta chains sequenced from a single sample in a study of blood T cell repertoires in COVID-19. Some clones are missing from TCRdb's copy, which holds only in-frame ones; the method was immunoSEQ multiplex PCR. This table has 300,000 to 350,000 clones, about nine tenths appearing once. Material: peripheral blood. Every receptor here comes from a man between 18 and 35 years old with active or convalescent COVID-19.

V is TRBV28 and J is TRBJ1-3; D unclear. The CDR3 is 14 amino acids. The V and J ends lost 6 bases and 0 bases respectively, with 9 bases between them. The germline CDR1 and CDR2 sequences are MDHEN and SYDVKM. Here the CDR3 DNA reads TGTGCCAGCAGCCCCCGTTCCTCTGGAAACACCATATATTTT. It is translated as CASSPRSSGNTIYF.

The CDR3 DNA sequence: TGCGCCAGCATTCCCCGGGATTCTACCCGGGACATTGAAGCTTTCTTT. Protein product: CASIPRDSTRDIEAFF. This chain links TRBV10-2 with TRBJ1-1; tentatively, D is TRBD1 (6 bases). CDR1 and CDR2 (germline): WSHSY, SAAADI. The V end lost 7 bases, the J end lost 7 bases, and 25 bases lay between the germline ends. The length of the CDR3 is 16 residues.

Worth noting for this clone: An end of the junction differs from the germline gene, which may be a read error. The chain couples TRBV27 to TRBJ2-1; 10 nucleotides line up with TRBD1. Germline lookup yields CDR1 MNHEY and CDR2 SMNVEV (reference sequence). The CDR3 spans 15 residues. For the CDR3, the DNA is TGTGCCTGCAGTTTAAGGCGACAGGGGGCGTTTGAGCAGTTCTTC. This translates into CACSLRRQGAFEQFF.

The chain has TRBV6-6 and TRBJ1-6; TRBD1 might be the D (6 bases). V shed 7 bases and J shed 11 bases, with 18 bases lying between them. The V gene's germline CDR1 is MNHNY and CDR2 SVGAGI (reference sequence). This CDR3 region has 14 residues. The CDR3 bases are TGTGCCAGCACCCCCTGGGGGGGCACGACACCCCTCCACTTT. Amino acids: CASTPWGGTTPLHF.

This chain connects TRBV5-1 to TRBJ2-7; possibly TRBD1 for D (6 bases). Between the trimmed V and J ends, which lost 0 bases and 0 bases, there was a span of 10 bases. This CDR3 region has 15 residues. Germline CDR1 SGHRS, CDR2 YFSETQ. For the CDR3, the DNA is TGCGCCAGCAGCTTGGGGGACACCTACTCCTACGAGCAGTACTTC. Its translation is CASSLGDTYSYEQYF.

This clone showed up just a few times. CDR3: CASSFGVGTSRYEQYF. CDR3 in DNA: TGTGCCAGCAGCTTTGGTGTCGGGACTAGCCGGTACGAGCAGTACTTC. The chain joins TRBV7-8 to TRBJ2-7; 9 bases align to TRBD2. The CDR3 is made up of 16 amino acids. The trim removed 3 bases at V and 4 bases at J, leaving 10 bases unmatched. CDR1 is SGHVS and CDR2 is FQNEAQ in the germline V gene.

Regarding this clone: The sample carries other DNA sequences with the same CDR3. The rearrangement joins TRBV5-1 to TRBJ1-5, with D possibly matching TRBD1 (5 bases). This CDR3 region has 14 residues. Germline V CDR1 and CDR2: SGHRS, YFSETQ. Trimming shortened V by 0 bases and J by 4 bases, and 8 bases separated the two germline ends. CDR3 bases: TGCGCCAGCAGCTTGGGGTCAGGGAATCAGCCCCAGCATTTT. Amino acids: CASSLGSGNQPQHF.

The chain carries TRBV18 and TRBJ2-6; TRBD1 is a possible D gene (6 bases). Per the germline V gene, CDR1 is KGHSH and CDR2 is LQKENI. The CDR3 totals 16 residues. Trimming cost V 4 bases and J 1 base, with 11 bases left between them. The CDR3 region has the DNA TGTGCCAGCTCACAGTTGACAGGATCTGGGGCCAACGTCCTGACTTTC. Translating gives CASSQLTGSGANVLTF.

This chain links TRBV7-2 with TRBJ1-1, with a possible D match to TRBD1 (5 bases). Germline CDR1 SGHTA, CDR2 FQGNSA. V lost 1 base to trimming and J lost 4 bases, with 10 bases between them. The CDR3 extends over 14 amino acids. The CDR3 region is CASSLVQGPTEAFF. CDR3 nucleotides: TGTGCCAGCAGCTTAGTTCAGGGTCCCACTGAAGCTTTCTTT.

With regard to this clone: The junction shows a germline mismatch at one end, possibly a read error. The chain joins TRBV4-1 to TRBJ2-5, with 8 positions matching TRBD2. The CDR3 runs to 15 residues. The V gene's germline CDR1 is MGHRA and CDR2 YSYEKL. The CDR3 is CASRQAGVGQETQYF. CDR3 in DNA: TGCGCCAGCAGACAAGCGGGAGTGGGTCAGGAGACCCAGTACTTC.

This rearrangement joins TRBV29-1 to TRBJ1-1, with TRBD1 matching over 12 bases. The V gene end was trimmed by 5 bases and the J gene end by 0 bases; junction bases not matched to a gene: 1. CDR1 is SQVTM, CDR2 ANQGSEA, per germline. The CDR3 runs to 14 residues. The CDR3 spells CSVRDRGLNTEAFF. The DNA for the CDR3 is TGCAGCGTTAGGGACAGGGGGCTGAACACTGAAGCTTTCTTT.

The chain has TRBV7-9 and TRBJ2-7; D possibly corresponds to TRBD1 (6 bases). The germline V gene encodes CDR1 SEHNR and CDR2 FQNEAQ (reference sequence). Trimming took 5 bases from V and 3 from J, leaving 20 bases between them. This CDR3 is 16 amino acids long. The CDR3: CASSPTRGDVYYEQYF. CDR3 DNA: TGTGCCAGCAGCCCCACCAGGGGAGACGTTTACTACGAGCAGTACTTC.

The DNA of the CDR3 is TGTGCCAGCAGTTCTCCCGGGACAGGGACCATATACGAGCAGTACTTC. It codes for CASSSPGTGTIYEQYF. This chain links TRBV27 with TRBJ2-7; 9 nucleotides agree with TRBD1. The V gene's germline CDR1 is MNHEY and CDR2 SMNVEV (reference sequence). Unmatched junction bases numbered 11, after V lost 4 bases and J lost 4 bases. CDR3 size: 16 residues.

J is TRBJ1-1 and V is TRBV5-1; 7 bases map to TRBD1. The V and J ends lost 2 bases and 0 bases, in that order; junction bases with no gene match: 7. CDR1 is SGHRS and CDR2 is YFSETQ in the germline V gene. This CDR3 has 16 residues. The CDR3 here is CASSLGAGGLNTEAFF. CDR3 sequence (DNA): TGCGCCAGCAGCTTAGGGGCAGGGGGACTGAACACTGAAGCTTTCTTT. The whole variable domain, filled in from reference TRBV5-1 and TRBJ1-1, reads KAGVTQTPRYLIKTRGQQVTLSCSPISGHRSVSWYQQTPGQGLQFLFEYFSETQRNKGNFPGRFSGRQFSNSRSEMNVSTLELGDSALYLCASSLGAGGLNTEAFFGQGTRLTVV.

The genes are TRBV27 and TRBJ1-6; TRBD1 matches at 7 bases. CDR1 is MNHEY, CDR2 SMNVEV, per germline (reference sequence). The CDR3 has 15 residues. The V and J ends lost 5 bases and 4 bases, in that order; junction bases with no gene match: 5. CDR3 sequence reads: CASSPNRGYNSPLHF. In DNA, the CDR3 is TGTGCCAGCAGTCCGAACAGGGGTTATAATTCACCCCTCCACTTT.

The CDR3 region is CAISSGAAGGFRDGYTF. CDR3 sequence (DNA): TGTGCCATCAGTTCCGGGGCCGCGGGGGGGTTTAGGGATGGCTACACCTTC. The V and J genes are TRBV10-3 and TRBJ1-2; TRBD1 is a possible D gene (5 bases). This CDR3 spans 17 amino acids. Trimming stripped 5 bases from V and 6 bases from J, with 25 bases between. Germline assignment: CDR1 ENHRY and CDR2 SYGVKD.

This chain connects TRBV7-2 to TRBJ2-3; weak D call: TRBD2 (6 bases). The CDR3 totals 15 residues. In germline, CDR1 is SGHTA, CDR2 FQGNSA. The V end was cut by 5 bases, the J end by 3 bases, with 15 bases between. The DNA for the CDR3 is TGTGCCAGCAGCCTCCGGGACTCGGGAACAGATACGCAGTATTTT. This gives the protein CASSLRDSGTDTQYF.

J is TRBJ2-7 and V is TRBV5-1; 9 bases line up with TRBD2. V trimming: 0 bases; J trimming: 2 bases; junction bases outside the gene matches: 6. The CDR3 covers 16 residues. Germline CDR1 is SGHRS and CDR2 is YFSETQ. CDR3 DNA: TGCGCCAGCAGCTTGGCCCTTAGCGGGAGCGCCTACGAGCAGTACTTC. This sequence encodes CASSLALSGSAYEQYF.